This section outlines one TCR beta chain sequence together with its context. This sample is part of a study of blood T cell repertoires in COVID-19. Study overall: T cells, B-cell-depleted T cells, or PBMCs provided the cDNA or gDNA that served as material.

Original methodology: Cell counts per sample came from amplifying reference gene primers. Sequencing used immunoSEQ multiplex PCR; TCRdb keeps in-frame clones, though not all of them. That table is the source of V, J and clone size, and D and trimming were worked out from the DNA. Among roughly 140,000 clones, about four fifths were seen once, and the ten largest hold roughly 3.6%. There are 16 residues in the CDR3. The trim removed 0 bases at V and 0 bases at J, leaving 5 bases unmatched. CDR1 is LGHDT and CDR2 is YNNKEL in the germline V gene (reference sequence). The origin of this receptor is a man aged 65 to 85 who had recovered from COVID-19. The V call is TRBV3-1 (or the pseudogene TRBV3-2), the J call TRBJ2-7, with 7 bases lining up with TRBD2. Sequencing was done on a sample of peripheral blood. The CDR3 loop is CASSQEGGPGSYEQYF. The CDR3 DNA follows: TGTGCCAGCAGCCAAGAGGGAGGGCCGGGCTCCTACGAGCAGTACTTC.